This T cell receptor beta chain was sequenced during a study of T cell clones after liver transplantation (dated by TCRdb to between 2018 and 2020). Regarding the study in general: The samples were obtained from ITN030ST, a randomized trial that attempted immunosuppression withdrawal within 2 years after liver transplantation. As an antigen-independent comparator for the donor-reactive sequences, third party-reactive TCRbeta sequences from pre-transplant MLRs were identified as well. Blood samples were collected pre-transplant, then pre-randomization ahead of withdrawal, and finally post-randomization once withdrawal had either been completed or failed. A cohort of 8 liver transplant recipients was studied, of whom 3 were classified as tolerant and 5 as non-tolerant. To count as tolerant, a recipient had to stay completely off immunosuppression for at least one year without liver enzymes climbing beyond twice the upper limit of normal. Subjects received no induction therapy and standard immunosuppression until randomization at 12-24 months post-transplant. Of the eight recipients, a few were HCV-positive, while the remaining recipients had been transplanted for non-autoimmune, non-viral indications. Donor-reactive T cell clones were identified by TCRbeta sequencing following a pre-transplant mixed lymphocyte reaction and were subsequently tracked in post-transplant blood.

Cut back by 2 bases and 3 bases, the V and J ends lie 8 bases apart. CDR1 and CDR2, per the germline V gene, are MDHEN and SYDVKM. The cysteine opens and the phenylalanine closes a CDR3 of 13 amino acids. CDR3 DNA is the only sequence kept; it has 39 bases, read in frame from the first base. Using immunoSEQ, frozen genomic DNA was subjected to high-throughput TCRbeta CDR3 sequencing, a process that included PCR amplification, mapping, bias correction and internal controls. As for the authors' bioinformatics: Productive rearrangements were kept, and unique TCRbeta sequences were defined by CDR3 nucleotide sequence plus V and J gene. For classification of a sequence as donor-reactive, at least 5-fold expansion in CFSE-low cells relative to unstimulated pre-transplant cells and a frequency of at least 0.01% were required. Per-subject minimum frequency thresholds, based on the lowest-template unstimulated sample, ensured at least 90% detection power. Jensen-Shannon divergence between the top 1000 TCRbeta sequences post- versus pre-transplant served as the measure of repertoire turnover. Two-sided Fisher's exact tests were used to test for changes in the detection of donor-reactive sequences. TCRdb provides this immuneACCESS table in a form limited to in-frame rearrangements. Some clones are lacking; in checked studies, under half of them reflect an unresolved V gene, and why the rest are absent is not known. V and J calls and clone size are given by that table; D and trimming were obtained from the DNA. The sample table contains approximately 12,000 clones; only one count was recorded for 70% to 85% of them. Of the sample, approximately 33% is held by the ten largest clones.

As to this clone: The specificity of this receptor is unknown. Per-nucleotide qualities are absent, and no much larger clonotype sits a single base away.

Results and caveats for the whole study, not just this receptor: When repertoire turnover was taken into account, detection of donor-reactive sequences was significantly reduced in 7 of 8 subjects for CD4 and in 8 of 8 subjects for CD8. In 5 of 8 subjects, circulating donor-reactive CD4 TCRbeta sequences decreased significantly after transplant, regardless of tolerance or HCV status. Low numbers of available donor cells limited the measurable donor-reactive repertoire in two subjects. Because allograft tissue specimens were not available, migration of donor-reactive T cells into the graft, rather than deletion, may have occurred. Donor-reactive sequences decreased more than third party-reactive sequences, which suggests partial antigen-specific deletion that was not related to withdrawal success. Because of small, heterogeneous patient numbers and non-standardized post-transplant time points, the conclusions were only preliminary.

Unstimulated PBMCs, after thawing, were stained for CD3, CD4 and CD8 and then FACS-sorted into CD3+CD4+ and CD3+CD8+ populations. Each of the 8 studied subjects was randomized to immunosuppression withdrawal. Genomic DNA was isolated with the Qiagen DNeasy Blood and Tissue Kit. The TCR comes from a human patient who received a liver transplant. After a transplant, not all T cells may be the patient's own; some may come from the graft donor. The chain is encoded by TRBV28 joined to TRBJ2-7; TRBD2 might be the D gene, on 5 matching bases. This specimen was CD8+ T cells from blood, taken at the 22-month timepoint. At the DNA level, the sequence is TGTGCCAGCAGTTTACGAGGGTACTACGAGCAGTACTTC. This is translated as CASSLRGYYEQYF.